This T cell receptor (beta chain) was documented in a study of control samples from healthy donors and cancer patients (TCRdb year 2020). The CDR3 has 13 amino acids, counting the end cysteine and phenylalanine. Only CDR3 DNA remains: 39 bases, in frame from the first base. The germline V gene encodes CDR1 MNHEY and CDR2 SVGEGT. Between the V and J ends, shortened by 2 bases and 2 bases respectively, the junction contains 6 bases. As for this clone: There is no known antigen for this receptor. It has no much larger one-base neighbor in the sample; base qualities were not kept.

The library came from the immunoSEQ multiplex PCR assay. TCRdb carries this immuneACCESS record with in-frame sequences only. Its versions omit some clonotypes, under half of them owing to an unresolved V gene in the studies checked, with the rest unexplained. Across this sample there are 90,000 to 100,000 clones, with about 80% seen only once. Roughly a tenth of the sample belongs to the ten largest clones. The sequence joins TRBV6-2 or TRBV6-3 to TRBJ1-1; a confident D gene designation cannot be given. The sample was blood. This TCR derives from a woman in her 30s in good health. The nucleotides are TGTGCCAGCAGTTACATCTCCAACACTGAAGCTTTCTTT. Its protein product is CASSYISNTEAFF.